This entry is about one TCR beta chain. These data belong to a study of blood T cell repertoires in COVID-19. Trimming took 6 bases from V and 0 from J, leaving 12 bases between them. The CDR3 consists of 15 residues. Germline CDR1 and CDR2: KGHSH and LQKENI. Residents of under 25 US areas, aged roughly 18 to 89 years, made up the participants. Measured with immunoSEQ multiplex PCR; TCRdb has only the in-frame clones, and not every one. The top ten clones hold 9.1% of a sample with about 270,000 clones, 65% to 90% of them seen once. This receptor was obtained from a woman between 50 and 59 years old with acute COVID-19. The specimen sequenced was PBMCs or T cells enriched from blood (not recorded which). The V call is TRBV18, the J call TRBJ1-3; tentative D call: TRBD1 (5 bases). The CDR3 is CASSRDSSSGNTIYF. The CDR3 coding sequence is TGTGCCAGCTCGCGAGACAGCAGCTCTGGAAACACCATATATTTT. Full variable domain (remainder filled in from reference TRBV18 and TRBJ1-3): NAGVMQNPRHLVRRRGQEARLRCSPMKGHSHVYWYRQLPEEGLKFMVYLQKENIIDESGMPKERFSAEFPKEGPSILRIQQVVRGDSAAYFCASSRDSSSGNTIYFGEGSWLTVV.